The 19 T cell receptor beta chains in this list originate from one sample, sequenced in a study of long-term antiretroviral therapy in people with HIV. It was version v3.0 of the immunoSEQ assay that was run at survey level. Produced via immunoSEQ multiplex PCR; TCRdb's table is partial and in-frame only. The table includes some 29,000 clones, approximately 93% detected once. Sequencing was performed on unsorted PBMCs, taken 6.2 years after starting antiretroviral therapy. Receptor source: a man in his forties or fifties with HIV.

The gene calls are TRBV19 and TRBJ2-7; 13 bases line up with TRBD2. Germline loops: CDR1 LNHDA, CDR2 SQIVND (reference sequence). V gave up 4 bases and J gave up 3 bases; unmatched junction bases: 6. This CDR3 has 16 residues. In DNA form, the CDR3 reads TGTGCCAGTAGTACCGGGACTAGCGGGAACCGCTACGAGCAGTACTTC. Its protein product is CASSTGTSGNRYEQYF.

This chain joins TRBV10-3 and TRBJ2-7; D is unresolved. Germline V lookup: CDR1 ENHRY, CDR2 SYGVKD. The length of the CDR3 is 18 residues. V lost 0 bases, J lost 2 bases, and 20 bases lay in between. Written as DNA, the CDR3 is TGTGCCATCAGTGAGTCGCTGGACGAATACGAACCAACCTACGAGCAGTACTTC. This codes for CAISESLDEYEPTYEQYF.

The rearrangement joins TRBV7-3 to TRBJ2-1; D might be TRBD1 (6 bases). Germline loops: CDR1 SGHTA, CDR2 FQGTGA. The CDR3 length is 13 residues. Deletions cut 3 bases from V and 6 bases from J, with 9 bases between. CDR3 loop: CASSFQGPNEQFF. The CDR3 DNA follows: TGTGCCAGCAGCTTCCAGGGGCCCAATGAGCAGTTCTTC.

This clone was observed a single time. The rearrangement links TRBV10-1 to TRBJ1-4; possibly TRBD1 for D (6 bases). The germline gives CDR1 WNHNN, CDR2 SYGVQD (reference sequence). CDR3 length: 14 amino acids. The V end was cut by 0 bases, the J end by 5 bases, with 7 bases between. CDR3 loop: CASSESTGNEKLFF. Here the CDR3 DNA reads TGCGCCAGCAGTGAGTCTACAGGGAATGAAAAACTGTTTTTT.

The chain couples TRBV2 to TRBJ1-1; 9 positions agree with TRBD1. The CDR3 has 13 amino acids. V shed 9 bases, J shed 3 bases, and the junction held 5 bases outside the gene matches. Per germline, CDR1 SNHLY and CDR2 FYNNEI. In DNA, the CDR3 is TGTGCCAGACGGACAGGGGCTTACACTGAAGCTTTCTTT. Protein sequence: CARRTGAYTEAFF.

The chain employs TRBV10-2 and TRBJ1-3; 7 positions match TRBD1. The CDR3 is 14 amino acids. Per the germline V gene, CDR1 is WSHSY and CDR2 is SAAADI. Trimming took 2 bases from V and 7 from J; bases not matched to a gene: 5. CDR3 in amino acids: CASSETGAGNTIYF. The DNA of the CDR3 is TGCGCCAGCAGTGAGACAGGGGCCGGGAACACCATATATTTT.

This clone was recorded once. The rearrangement links TRBV6-1 to TRBJ2-7, with D possibly being TRBD1 or TRBD2 (5 bases each). V lost 7 bases and J 5 bases, leaving 21 bases between the germline ends. CDR3 size: 15 residues. Looked up from germline, CDR1 is MNHNS and CDR2 is SASEGT. CDR3 DNA sequence: TGTGCCAGCACCGCGACCAACGGGGCGTCCGACGAGCAGTACTTC. Protein product: CASTATNGASDEQYF.

The chain links TRBV11-1 to TRBJ2-3; D is perhaps TRBD2 (6 bases). Trimming took off 5 bases at V and 0 bases at J, with 21 bases between the two ends. Germline-derived CDR1 and CDR2 are SGHAT and FQDESV (reference sequence). CDR3 length equals 18 residues. CDR3 DNA sequence: TGTGCCAGCAGCCCCCGCGGAGGGGCTCCGCGAAGCACAGATACGCAGTATTTT. Amino acid sequence: CASSPRGGAPRSTDTQYF.

This chain joins TRBV7-8 and TRBJ1-2; 11 nucleotides match TRBD1. The V and J ends lost 5 bases and 6 bases, in that order; junction bases with no gene match: 2. CDR1 SGHVS and CDR2 FQNEAQ come from the germline V gene. This CDR3 region has 13 residues. The CDR3 is CASSGQGADGYTF. Here the CDR3 DNA reads TGTGCCAGCAGCGGACAGGGGGCGGATGGCTACACCTTC.

This sequence joins TRBV4-1 and TRBJ1-6; D not certain. Germline V lookup: CDR1 MGHRA, CDR2 YSYEKL. The CDR3 spans 16 residues. The V and J ends lost 3 bases and 10 bases respectively, with 19 bases between them. CDR3 region: CASSHRSSELNSPLHF. CDR3 nucleotides: TGCGCCAGCAGCCATAGGTCATCGGAGCTAAACTCACCCCTCCACTTT.

V is TRBV6-1 and J is TRBJ1-2, with 7 bases fitting TRBD1. The CDR3 is made up of 13 amino acids. The V and J ends lost 3 bases and 5 bases, in that order; junction bases with no gene match: 3. Germline V CDR1 and CDR2: MNHNS, SASEGT. CDR3 sequence: CASSETQGYGYTF. Written as DNA, the CDR3 is TGTGCCAGCAGTGAGACACAGGGGTATGGCTACACCTTC.

The rearrangement uses TRBV11-1 and TRBJ2-3; possible D gene TRBD2, 6 bases. V gave up 4 bases and J gave up 5 bases, with 16 bases separating them. From germline, CDR1 is SGHAT and CDR2 FQDESV (reference sequence). The CDR3 is 15 residues long. CDR3 residues: CASSSWRGSGDTQYF. The CDR3 region has the DNA TGTGCCAGCAGCTCATGGCGGGGCTCAGGAGATACGCAGTATTTT.

This chain uses TRBV10-2 with TRBJ2-6; D might be TRBD1 (6 bases). The CDR3 sequence is 15 residues long. Germline-derived CDR1 and CDR2 are WSHSY and SAAADI. Trimming took 7 bases from V and 4 from J, leaving 14 bases between them. CDR3 DNA: TGCGCCAGCACCCTAGCAGGGGTAGGGGCCAACGTCCTGACTTTC. It codes for CASTLAGVGANVLTF.

The rearrangement links TRBV6-1 to TRBJ1-1; D is ambiguous. The CDR3 runs to 15 residues. Trimming stripped 3 bases from V and 1 base from J, with 12 bases between. Per the germline V gene, CDR1 is MNHNS and CDR2 is SASEGT. The CDR3 region is CASSDGVEGNTEAFF. CDR3 nucleotides: TGTGCCAGCAGTGACGGAGTGGAAGGGAACACTGAAGCTTTCTTT.

The rearrangement joins TRBV9 to TRBJ2-1, with 10 bases aligning to TRBD1. The V gene end was trimmed by 4 bases and the J gene end by 7 bases; junction bases not matched to a gene: 8. Germline values: CDR1 SGDLS, CDR2 YYNGEE. This CDR3 has 15 amino acids. The CDR3 here is CASSPRQGALNEQFF. DNA for the CDR3: TGTGCCAGCAGCCCACGACAGGGGGCCCTAAATGAGCAGTTCTTC.

This sequence joins TRBV7-3 and TRBJ2-5, with 12 nucleotides matching TRBD2. The CDR3 contains 15 residues. Germline V gene sequence: CDR1 SGHTA, CDR2 FQGTGA. V lost 2 bases and J lost 5; bases outside the gene matches: 3. This CDR3 is CASSLLGTSGETQYF. As DNA, the CDR3 is TGTGCCAGCAGCTTACTTGGGACTAGCGGGGAGACCCAGTACTTC. Full variable domain (rest looked up from reference TRBV7-3 and TRBJ2-5): GAGVSQTPSNKVTEKGKYVELRCDPISGHTALYWYRQSLGQGPEFLIYFQGTGAADDSGLPNDRFFAVRPEGSVSTLKIQRTERGDSAVYLCASSLLGTSGETQYFGPGTRLLVL.

The chain combines TRBV6-4 with TRBJ2-7; D gene uncertain. V was clipped by 6 bases and J by 3 bases, with 12 bases between them. This CDR3 contains 13 residues. Germline CDR1 and CDR2: MRHNA and SNTAGT. CDR3 sequence (DNA): TGTGCCAGCAGAGCTGACACGAACTACGAGCAGTACTTC. Protein sequence: CASRADTNYEQYF.

The J gene is TRBJ2-2, the V gene TRBV19; 10 positions agree with TRBD1. Germline V gene sequence: CDR1 LNHDA, CDR2 SQIVND (reference sequence). V shed 9 bases, J shed 6 bases, and the junction held 4 bases outside the gene matches. The CDR3 has 13 amino acids. The chain's CDR3 is CASRDRGPGELFF. The CDR3 DNA reads as TGTGCCAGCCGGGACAGGGGCCCCGGGGAGCTGTTTTTT.

The chain links TRBV6-5 to TRBJ1-3, with D uncertain. CDR3 length: 14 residues. Between the trimmed V and J ends, which lost 6 bases and 3 bases, there was a span of 12 bases. From germline, CDR1 is MNHEY and CDR2 SVGAGI. The CDR3 protein is CASSSPRDGNTIYF. The CDR3 region has the DNA TGTGCCAGCAGCTCGCCCCGGGATGGAAACACCATATATTTT.